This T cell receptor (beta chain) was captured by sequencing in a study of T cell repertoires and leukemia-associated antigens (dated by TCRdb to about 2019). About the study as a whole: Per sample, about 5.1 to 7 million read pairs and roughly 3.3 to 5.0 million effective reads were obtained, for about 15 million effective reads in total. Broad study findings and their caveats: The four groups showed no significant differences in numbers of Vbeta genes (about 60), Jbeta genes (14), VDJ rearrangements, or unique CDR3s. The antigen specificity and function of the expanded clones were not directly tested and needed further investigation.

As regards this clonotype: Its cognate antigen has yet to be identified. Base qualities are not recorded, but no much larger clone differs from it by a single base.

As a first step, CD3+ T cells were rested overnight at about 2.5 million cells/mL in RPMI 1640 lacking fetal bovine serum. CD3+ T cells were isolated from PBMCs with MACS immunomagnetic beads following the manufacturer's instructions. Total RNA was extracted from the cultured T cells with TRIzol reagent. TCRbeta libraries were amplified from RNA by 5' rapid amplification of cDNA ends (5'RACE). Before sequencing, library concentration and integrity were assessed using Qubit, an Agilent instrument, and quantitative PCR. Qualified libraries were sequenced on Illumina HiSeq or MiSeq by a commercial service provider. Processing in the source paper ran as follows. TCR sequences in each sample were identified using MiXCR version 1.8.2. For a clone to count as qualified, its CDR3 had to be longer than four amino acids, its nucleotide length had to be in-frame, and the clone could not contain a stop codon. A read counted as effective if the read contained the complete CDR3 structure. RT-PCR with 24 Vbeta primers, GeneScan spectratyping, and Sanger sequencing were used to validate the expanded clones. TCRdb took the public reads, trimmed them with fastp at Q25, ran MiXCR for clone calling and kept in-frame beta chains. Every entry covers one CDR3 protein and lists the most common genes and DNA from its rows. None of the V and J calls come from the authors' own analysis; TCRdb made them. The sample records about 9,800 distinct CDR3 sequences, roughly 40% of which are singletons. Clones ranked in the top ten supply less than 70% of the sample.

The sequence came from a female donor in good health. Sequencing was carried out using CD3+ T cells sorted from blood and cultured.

The sequence in DNA is TGTGCCTGCAAGCCGGGGCACTCCACAGATACGCAGTATTTT. Translated, this gives CACKPGHSTDTQYF. The sequence links TRBV6-5 to TRBJ2-3; the D gene may be TRBD1 or TRBD2, since each aligns over 5 bases. From a lookup of the germline V gene, CDR1 and CDR2 are MNHEY and SVGAGI. The CDR3, cysteine through phenylalanine, is 14 amino acids long. Solely the CDR3 DNA is kept, with 42 bases framed from the first base. Trimming takes 11 bases from V and 2 bases from J, and the germline ends sit 17 bases apart.